This T cell receptor (beta chain) comes out of a study of T cell responses to AZD1222 COVID-19 vaccine (dated by TCRdb to 2020 to 2023). With respect to the entire study: AZD1222 recipients with second doses at about 4 weeks or about 12 weeks were pooled, because spike-specific TCR depth and breadth did not differ between schedules. TCR sequencing covered roughly 230 trial participants: around 210 given two doses of AZD1222 and approximately 25 given two doses of MenACWY control vaccine. Trial participants were enrolled into age subgroups of 18-55, 56-69 and 70-plus years, which contained about 150, 27 and 61 TCR-sequenced participants, respectively.

Broad study findings and their caveats: The whole spike protein was spanned by vaccine-associated CD4 TCRs, and dominant responses were seen in regions 160-218 and 743-854. Epitopes outside the regions mutated in the B.1.351 and B.1.1.7 variants were reportedly recognized by nearly half of the unique spike-specific TCRs. Participants were mostly white British and included more females than males, and it was suggested by the authors that clonal diversity may have been underestimated. Because no day 14 peak-response samples were available, repertoires were characterized only after the peak T cell response. Conclusions about previously exposed vaccinees are limited, since just a handful of AZD1222 recipients were seropositive for SARS-CoV-2 at baseline. In the small 56-69-year group, the increase in depth fell short of significance, most likely because of low power. A significant rise in spike-specific TCR breadth and depth was observed after two AZD1222 doses relative to day 0 and relative to MenACWY recipients.

In regard to this clone: The antigen it recognizes is unknown. Within one base of it there is no much larger clone, and no base qualities were kept. The same CDR3 can be traced to other DNA sequences in this sample.

The CDR3 starts with the cysteine, ends with the phenylalanine, and has 15 residues. Here the CDR3 DNA is all that survives: 45 bases in frame from base 1. From V the trimming removes 1 base and from J it removes 7 bases, while the gene matches leave 4 bases of the junction unaccounted for. CDR1 and CDR2 are drawn from the germline V gene: KGHSH, LQKENI. The CDR3 regions of human TCRbeta chains were analyzed by immunosequencing. The original pipeline was this. Repertoire TCRs were checked for matches against a reference library of SARS-CoV-2-specific TCRs that had been generated using the MIRA antigen-specificity platform. Breadth was defined as the fraction of unique TCRs that were SARS-CoV-2-associated. Depth was defined as the fraction of total T cells that were SARS-CoV-2-associated. Using the MIRA data, each spike-specific TCR was assigned both to the spike region to which the TCR was reactive and to a CD4 or CD8 class. Log10-transformed breadth and depth values were compared by one-way ANOVA with Sidak's multiple comparisons tests. TCRdb re-hosts the immuneACCESS table, in-frame sequences only. Its copies lack some clones; in the studies checked, an unresolved V gene accounts for under half of them, and the cause for the rest is not known. From that table come the V and J calls and clone size; the DNA was used to work out D and trimming. The sample profile shows over 120,000 clones; roughly 90% of them were found once. Roughly 5% of the sample rests with the top ten.

In the paper's terms, the time point label means: baseline before first vaccination. Vaccinee samples were obtained from the UK trials COV001 and COV002, which included a single-blind randomized controlled phase 2/3 trial of AZD1222 (ChAdOx1 nCoV-19) in healthy adults. For TCRbeta chain sequencing, PBMC samples from trial participants were taken at day 0 and at day 28 after the second dose. The chain was built from TRBV18 and TRBJ2-1, and TRBD2 matches 10 of the central bases. This specimen was peripheral blood, taken on day 0 of AZD1222 vaccination. The clonotype comes from an adult in good health. The DNA sequence is given as TGTGCCAGCTCACCACTAGCGGGAGGACCTAATGAGCAGTTCTTC. This gives the protein CASSPLAGGPNEQFF.